Shown below are 18 T cell receptor beta chains from a single sample sequenced in a study of T cells after yellow fever vaccination. TCRdb reanalysed the 5' RACE reads using MiXCR and keeps one entry per CDR3 protein. The sample holds 250,000 to 350,000 distinct CDR3 sequences, approximately 4.3% seen once. This specimen consisted of PBMCs, obtained 15 days after the yellow fever booster vaccination. The receptors were gathered from a man aged 18 to 29 who received the YFV17D yellow fever vaccine.

This clonotype has just a few counts. The CDR3, as DNA: TGTGCCAGCAGTTTTTCGCAGTCCAATCAGCCCCAGCATTTT. It specifies CASSFSQSNQPQHF. This chain uses TRBV12-3 or TRBV12-4 with TRBJ1-5; D unclear. V was trimmed by 3 bases and J by 3 bases, leaving 9 bases between them. There are 14 residues in the CDR3.

This clonotype was detected a few times. The chain has TRBV7-6 and TRBJ2-6; TRBD2 matches 8 bases. The CDR3 runs to 19 residues. Germline loops: CDR1 SGHVS, CDR2 FNYEAQ. Trimming cost V 1 base and J 0 bases; bases outside gene matches: 8. The CDR3 coding sequence is TGTGCCAGCAGCTTAGTTGCGGGGGGCGGGAGCTCTGGGGCCAACGTCCTGACTTTC. Residues: CASSLVAGGGSSGANVLTF.

The rearrangement joins TRBV30 to TRBJ2-7, with 7 bases lining up with TRBD1. CDR1 GTSNPN and CDR2 SVGIG come from the germline V gene (reference sequence). The CDR3 runs 13 residues. J lost 3 bases, V lost 0 bases, and 2 bases had no gene match. CDR3 DNA: TGTGCCTGGAGTGTGTCAGGGGGCTACGAGCAGTACTTC. It codes for CAWSVSGGYEQYF.

This clonotype was seen at least ten times. V usage is TRBV11-1 and J usage is TRBJ2-4; D is possibly TRBD1 (8 bases). Trimming pared 7 bases from V and 5 bases from J, leaving 18 bases between. Germline V gives CDR1 SGHAT, CDR2 FQDESV (reference sequence). This CDR3 spans 15 amino acids. Written as DNA, the CDR3 is TGTGCCAGCACGATAAATACAGGGGGGGAAAACATTCAGTACTTC. It is translated as CASTINTGGENIQYF.

This chain joins TRBV3-1 and TRBJ2-3; D call uncertain. CDR1 is LGHDT and CDR2 is YNNKEL in the germline V gene (reference sequence). Trimming took 0 bases from V and 1 from J, leaving 2 bases between them. This CDR3 comprises 13 residues. CDR3 nucleotides: TGTGCCAGCAGCCAAGAGGGCACAGATACGCAGTATTTT. This gives the protein CASSQEGTDTQYF.

This clonotype was counted many times. The chain carries TRBV12-3 or TRBV12-4 and TRBJ1-1, with D possibly matching TRBD1 (6 bases). Trimming left V 11 bases short and J 0 bases short, with 19 bases between. The CDR3 runs to 15 residues. CDR3 bases: TGTGCCTCCAAGGGGGGCATGTGGATGAACACTGAAGCTTTCTTT. The encoded protein is CASKGGMWMNTEAFF.

Many counts were recorded for this clonotype. The chain combines TRBV6-5 with TRBJ1-5; D possibly corresponds to TRBD1 (6 bases). This CDR3 spans 16 amino acids. V lost 11 bases, J lost 0 bases, and 20 bases lay in between. Looked up from germline, CDR1 is MNHEY and CDR2 is SVGAGI. The CDR3 bases are TGTGCCTCACAGCCCCAGGGGCCTAGTAGCAATCAGCCCCAGCATTTT. Residues: CASQPQGPSSNQPQHF.

CDR3 bases: TGTGCCAGCAGTCGTACGCCTGGGACTAGCAGAGAGACCCAGTACTTC. This codes for CASSRTPGTSRETQYF. This chain joins TRBV11-2 and TRBJ2-5; TRBD2 matches 9 bases. The CDR3 length is 16 residues. CDR1 SGHAT and CDR2 FQNNGV come from the germline V gene. V was pared by 6 bases and J by 4 bases, with 12 bases of the junction left unmatched.

The chain carries TRBV20-1 and TRBJ1-2; D is unclear. The CDR3 runs to 13 residues. Looked up from germline, CDR1 is DFQATT and CDR2 is SNEGSKA (reference sequence). Trimming pared 2 bases from V and 5 bases from J, leaving 12 bases between. DNA of the CDR3: TGCAGTGCTAGATTGGGGAATGGGTATGGCTACACCTTC. It codes for CSARLGNGYGYTF.

This clonotype was observed at least ten times. The V call is TRBV12-3 or TRBV12-4, the J call TRBJ1-1; D not certain. V lost 6 bases and J 0 bases, leaving 11 bases between the germline ends. The CDR3 covers 14 residues. The CDR3 here is CASSGERLNTEAFF. For the CDR3, the DNA is TGTGCCAGCAGCGGGGAACGGTTGAACACTGAAGCTTTCTTT.

This clonotype was seen only a few times. The chain employs TRBV4-2 and TRBJ2-5; 11 bases map to TRBD2. V dropped 3 bases and J dropped 5; count of bases not matched to a gene: 11. Germline CDR1 is LGHNA and CDR2 is YNFKEQ. CDR3 length: 17 amino acids. The CDR3 DNA reads as TGTGCCAGCAGCCAGGCCCCCGGGCTAGCGGGGGGTGAGACCCAGTACTTC. This encodes CASSQAPGLAGGETQYF.

This clonotype came up a few times. V usage is TRBV7-2 and J usage is TRBJ1-2, with D unclear. Looked up from germline, CDR1 is SGHTA and CDR2 is FQGNSA. This CDR3 is built from 13 residues. The germline V and J ends were trimmed by 2 bases and 8 bases, with 12 bases remaining between them. CDR3 in DNA: TGTGCCAGCAGCTTACGTGGGGATAGAGGCTACACCTTC. It encodes CASSLRGDRGYTF.

This clonotype was observed a handful of times. This chain uses TRBV4-1 with TRBJ2-7; no firm D call. The CDR3 contains 13 residues. Germline lookup yields CDR1 MGHRA and CDR2 YSYEKL. V shed 8 bases and J shed 3 bases, with 14 bases lying between them. The CDR3: CASSLRVLYEQYV. CDR3 bases: TGCGCCAGCTCACTTAGGGTCCTCTACGAGCAGTACGTC.

This clonotype occurred a few times. The rearrangement uses TRBV30 and TRBJ2-7; tentative D call: TRBD2 (5 bases). The CDR3 runs 17 residues. V lost 2 bases and J 2 bases, leaving 22 bases between the germline ends. The germline V gene has CDR1 GTSNPN and CDR2 SVGIG (reference sequence). CDR3 region: CAWSLGRRGHLTYEQYF. CDR3 in DNA: TGTGCCTGGAGTCTTGGACGAAGAGGGCACTTAACCTACGAGCAGTACTTC.

At least ten counts were recorded for this clonotype. The V and J genes are TRBV10-3 and TRBJ1-6; D is unclear. V shed 3 bases and J shed 9 bases, with 9 bases lying between them. Germline-derived CDR1 and CDR2 are ENHRY and SYGVKD. CDR3 length: 13 amino acids. CDR3 sequence reads: CAISEMEGSPLHF. CDR3 nucleotides: TGTGCCATCAGTGAAATGGAAGGTTCACCCCTCCACTTT.

The chain is built from TRBV5-6 and TRBJ2-3; D remains ambiguous. The CDR3 totals 12 residues. Germline-derived CDR1 and CDR2 are SGHDT and YYEEEE. Trimming pared 1 base from V and 11 bases from J, leaving 11 bases between. The CDR3 sequence is CASSLLTALQYF. CDR3 in DNA: TGTGCCAGCAGCTTGTTGACCGCGCTGCAGTATTTT.

The chain combines TRBV6-5 with TRBJ1-2; D is unclear. Trimming stripped 0 bases from V and 7 bases from J, with 9 bases between. CDR1 MNHEY and CDR2 SVGAGI come from the germline V gene. This CDR3 is 13 amino acids long. CDR3 DNA sequence: TGTGCCAGCAGTTACTCACAGTGGGGTGGCTACACCTTC. Translated: CASSYSQWGGYTF.

This clonotype was found many times. The rearrangement uses TRBV15 and TRBJ2-1; D may be TRBD1 (6 bases). The CDR3 contains 13 residues. CDR1 is LNHNV and CDR2 is YYDKDF in the germline V gene (reference sequence). V dropped 0 bases and J dropped 10 bases, with 10 bases sitting between them. The CDR3 DNA follows: TGTGCCACCAGCAGAGACGGCCAGGGGGAGCAGTTCTTC. The encoded protein is CATSRDGQGEQFF.